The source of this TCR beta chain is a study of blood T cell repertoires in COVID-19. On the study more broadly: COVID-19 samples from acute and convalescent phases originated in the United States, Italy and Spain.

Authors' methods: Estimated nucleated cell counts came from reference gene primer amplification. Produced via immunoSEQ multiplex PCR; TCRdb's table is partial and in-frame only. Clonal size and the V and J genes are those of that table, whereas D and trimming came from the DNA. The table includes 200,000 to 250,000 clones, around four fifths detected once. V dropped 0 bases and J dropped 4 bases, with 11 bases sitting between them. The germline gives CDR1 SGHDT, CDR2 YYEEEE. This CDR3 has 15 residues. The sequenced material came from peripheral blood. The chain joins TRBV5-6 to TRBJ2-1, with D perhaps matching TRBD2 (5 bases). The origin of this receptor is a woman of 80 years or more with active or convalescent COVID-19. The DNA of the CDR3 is TGTGCCAGCAGCTTGGGAGGGTCCCTTTACAATGAGCAGTTCTTC. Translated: CASSLGGSLYNEQFF. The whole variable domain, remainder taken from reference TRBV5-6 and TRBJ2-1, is DAGVTQSPTHLIKTRGQQVTLRCSPKSGHDTVSWYQQALGQGPQFIFQYYEEEERQRGNFPDRFSGHQFPNYSSELNVNALLLGDSALYLCASSLGGSLYNEQFFGPGTRLTVL.